The clone carrying this TCR beta chain was seen a handful of times. This CDR3 region has 13 residues. Trimming shortened V by 1 base and J by 8 bases, and 14 bases separated the two germline ends. CDR1 and CDR2 (germline): GTSNPN, SVGIG (reference sequence). The sample originates from a study of T cells after yellow fever vaccination. From the 5' RACE reads, TCRdb called clonotypes with MiXCR, one entry per CDR3 protein. The profile shows about 260,000 distinct CDR3 sequences, about 5.2% of them singletons. V and J are TRBV30 and TRBJ1-2; D is unclear. This clonotype originated in a young man who received the YFV17D yellow fever vaccine. Sequenced material: CD4+ T cells sorted from PBMCs, taken on the day of the yellow fever booster vaccination. CDR3 nucleotide sequence: TGTGCCTGGAGTGGCGGGCCAGGAGGAGGCTACACCTTC. Translating gives CAWSGGPGGGYTF.